This T cell receptor (beta chain) was documented in a study of T-cell reconstitution after alpha-beta-depleted transplantation in children. Unique molecular identifiers were incorporated when the TCRbeta library was constructed. TCRdb processed the PCR reads anew with MiXCR; each CDR3 protein has one entry. The sample carries 600,000 to 700,000 distinct CDR3 sequences, 16% recorded once. Per the germline V gene, CDR1 is MNHNS and CDR2 is SASEGT. Germline trimming cut 5 bases from V and 2 bases from J; bases unmatched to any gene: 5. CDR3 length equals 14 residues. Ten or more counts support this clonotype.

This clonotype was sampled from a human donor who donated a stem cell graft to a child with acute myeloid leukemia. The chain combines TRBV6-1 with TRBJ2-5, with 7 bases that match TRBD1. The sample consisted of PBMCs from the stem cell graft donor, taken from the stem cell graft. This CDR3 is CASSRQGVQETQYF. The DNA for the CDR3 is TGTGCCAGCAGTAGACAGGGTGTACAAGAGACCCAGTACTTC.